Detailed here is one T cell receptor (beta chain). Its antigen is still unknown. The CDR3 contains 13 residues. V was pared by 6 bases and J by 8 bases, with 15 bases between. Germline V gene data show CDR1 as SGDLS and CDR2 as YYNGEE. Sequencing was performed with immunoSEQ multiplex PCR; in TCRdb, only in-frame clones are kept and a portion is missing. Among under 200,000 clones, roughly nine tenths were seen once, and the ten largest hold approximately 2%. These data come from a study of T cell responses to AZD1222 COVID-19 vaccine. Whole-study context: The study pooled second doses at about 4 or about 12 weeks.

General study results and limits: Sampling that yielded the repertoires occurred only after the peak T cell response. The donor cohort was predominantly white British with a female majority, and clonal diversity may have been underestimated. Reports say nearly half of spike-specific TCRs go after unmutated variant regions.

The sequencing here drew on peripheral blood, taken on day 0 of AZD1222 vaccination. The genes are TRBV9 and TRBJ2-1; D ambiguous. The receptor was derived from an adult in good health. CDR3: CASTPSGVDEQFF. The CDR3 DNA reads TGTGCCAGCACCCCTTCGGGCGTGGATGAGCAGTTCTTC.